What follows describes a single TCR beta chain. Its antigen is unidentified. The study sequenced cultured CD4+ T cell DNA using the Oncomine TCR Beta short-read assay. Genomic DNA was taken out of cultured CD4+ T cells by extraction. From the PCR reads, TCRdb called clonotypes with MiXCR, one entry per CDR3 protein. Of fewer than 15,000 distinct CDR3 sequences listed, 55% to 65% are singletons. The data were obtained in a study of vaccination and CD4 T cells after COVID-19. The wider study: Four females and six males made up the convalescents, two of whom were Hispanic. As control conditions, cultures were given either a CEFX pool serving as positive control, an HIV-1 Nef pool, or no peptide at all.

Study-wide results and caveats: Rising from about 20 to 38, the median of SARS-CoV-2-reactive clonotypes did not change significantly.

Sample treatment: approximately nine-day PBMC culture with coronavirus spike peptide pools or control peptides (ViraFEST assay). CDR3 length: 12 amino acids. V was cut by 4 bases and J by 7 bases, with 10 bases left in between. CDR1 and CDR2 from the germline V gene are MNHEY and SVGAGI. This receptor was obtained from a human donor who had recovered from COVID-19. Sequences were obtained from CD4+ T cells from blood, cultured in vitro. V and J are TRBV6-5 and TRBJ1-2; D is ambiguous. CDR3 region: CASSSGLSGYTF. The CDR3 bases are TGTGCCAGCAGTTCTGGGCTCTCTGGCTACACCTTC.